The 17 T cell receptor beta chains listed next were all sequenced from one sample in a study of blood T cell repertoires in COVID-19. The assay was immunoSEQ multiplex PCR, and TCRdb's table has in-frame clones only and misses some. The table has about 110,000 clones, 87% seen once; the top ten hold around 4.8%. The sample taken for sequencing was peripheral blood. Receptor source: a human donor in a cohort sampled during active COVID-19.

The CDR3 DNA is TGTGCCAGCTCACCATCGACAGATAACACTGAAGCTTTCTTT. Translation gives CASSPSTDNTEAFF. The rearrangement links TRBV18 to TRBJ1-1; a possible D gene is TRBD1 (5 bases). The V end lost 2 bases, the J end lost 2 bases, and 9 bases lay between the germline ends. CDR1 KGHSH and CDR2 LQKENI come from the germline V gene. The CDR3 is 14 amino acids.

The chain links TRBV28 to TRBJ2-7, with 9 positions matching TRBD2. J gave up 6 bases and V 4 bases, and 7 bases lay outside the gene matches. This CDR3 comprises 14 residues. Germline-derived CDR1 and CDR2 are MDHEN and SYDVKM. The CDR3 nucleotides are TGTGCCAGCAGTTCAATAGCGGGAGCGGGCGAGCAGTACTTC. The encoded protein is CASSSIAGAGEQYF.

This clone has only one observation. The CDR3 DNA follows: TGTGCCAGCTCACCTGGGAGCCCGACCACTGAAGCTTTCTTT. Its protein is CASSPGSPTTEAFF. The V and J genes are TRBV18 and TRBJ1-1; D gene unclear. V dropped 3 bases and J dropped 4 bases, with 12 bases sitting between them. The length of the CDR3 is 14 residues. Germline CDR1 KGHSH, CDR2 LQKENI.

This chain links TRBV6-6 with TRBJ1-2; TRBD1 matches 10 bases. Germline CDR1 reads MNHNY; CDR2 reads SVGAGI (reference sequence). Trimming removed 5 bases from V and 6 bases from J; junction bases left unmatched: 9. The CDR3 loop spans 15 amino acids. The CDR3 loop is CASSTPTGGANGYTF. The DNA for the CDR3 is TGTGCCAGCAGTACCCCGACAGGGGGCGCGAATGGCTACACCTTC.

CDR3 in DNA: TGTGCCAGTCTCCGGGACTACCGAGAGACCCAGTACTTC. Protein: CASLRDYRETQYF. This chain uses TRBV6-6 with TRBJ2-5; 7 bases fit TRBD2. The CDR3 length is 13 residues. CDR1 MNHNY and CDR2 SVGAGI come from the germline V gene (reference sequence). V shed 9 bases, J shed 4 bases, and the junction held 8 bases outside the gene matches.

The chain employs TRBV6-5 and TRBJ2-5; 12 bases map to TRBD1. The CDR3 length is 14 residues. Trimming at V came to 6 bases and at J to 6 bases, leaving 5 bases not matched to a gene. The germline V gene has CDR1 MNHEY and CDR2 SVGAGI. CDR3 in DNA: TGTGCCAGCAGCCCGGGACAGGGGGCCAAGACCCAGTACTTC. Encoded protein: CASSPGQGAKTQYF.

This clone occurred once. The chain carries TRBV2 and TRBJ1-2, with unresolved D. V lost 4 bases and J 5 bases, leaving 14 bases between the germline ends. The CDR3 contains 14 residues. Germline assignment: CDR1 SNHLY and CDR2 FYNNEI. The CDR3 bases are TGTGCCAGCAGTGGGGGAGGGCTTGGGTATGGCTACACCTTC. This translates into CASSGGGLGYGYTF.

The chain links TRBV7-8 to TRBJ1-5, with D possibly TRBD1 on 6 matching bases. This CDR3 is built from 18 residues. The V end lost 2 bases, the J end lost 1 base, and 18 bases lay between the germline ends. Germline V lookup: CDR1 SGHVS, CDR2 FQNEAQ. The CDR3 region is CASSLRPWGRRSNQPQHF. CDR3 coding DNA: TGTGCCAGCAGCTTACGTCCTTGGGGGCGGAGGAGCAATCAGCCCCAGCATTTT. Full variable domain (remainder filled in from reference TRBV7-8 and TRBJ1-5): GAGVSQSPRYKVAKRGQDVALRCDPISGHVSLFWYQQALGQGPEFLTYFQNEAQLDKSGLPSDRFFAERPEGSVSTLKIQRTQQEDSAVYLCASSLRPWGRRSNQPQHFGDGTRLSIL.

This chain links TRBV7-2 with TRBJ2-5; D not certain. CDR1 and CDR2 from the germline V gene are SGHTA and FQGNSA. The CDR3 spans 13 residues. Trimming removed 2 bases from V and 5 bases from J, with 9 bases in between. CDR3 protein: CASSLNYAETQYF. In DNA form, the CDR3 reads TGTGCCAGCAGCTTAAACTATGCGGAGACCCAGTACTTC. The full variable domain, its missing parts supplied by reference TRBV7-2 and TRBJ2-5, is GAGVSQSPSNKVTEKGKDVELRCDPISGHTALYWYRQSLGQGLEFLIYFQGNSAPDKSGLPSDRFSAERTGGSVSTLTIQRTQQEDSAVYLCASSLNYAETQYFGPGTRLLVL.

There are a few counts of this clone. The chain links TRBV4-1 to TRBJ1-1; 10 nucleotides agree with TRBD1. The germline CDR1 and CDR2 sequences are MGHRA and YSYEKL. The CDR3 extends over 14 amino acids. Losses at the gene ends were 3 bases for V and 4 bases for J; bases not matched to a gene: 2. CDR3: CASSQGQGTTEAFF. For the CDR3, the DNA is TGCGCCAGCAGCCAGGGACAGGGGACCACTGAAGCTTTCTTT.

On this clone: Compared with germline, one end of the junction differs, possibly owing to a read error. This chain connects TRBV28 to TRBJ1-1; 9 nucleotides line up with TRBD1. The CDR3 is 13 amino acids. Germline V gene sequence: CDR1 MDHEN, CDR2 SYDVKM. The CDR3 DNA sequence: TGTGCCAGCAGTTTAAAGCTGGACAGGGGTACTCTCTTT. It is translated as CASSLKLDRGTLF.

This clone has just a few counts. The chain has TRBV19 and TRBJ1-1, with D unclear. Germline CDR1 reads LNHDA; CDR2 reads SQIVND (reference sequence). The germline V and J ends were trimmed by 0 bases and 12 bases, with 14 bases remaining between them. This CDR3 spans 13 amino acids. DNA for the CDR3: TGTGCCAGTAGTATAGAACGGGGTTCGGAGACTTTCTTT. Encoded protein: CASSIERGSETFF.

The genes are TRBV2 and TRBJ1-6, with 10 bases aligning to TRBD1. CDR1 SNHLY and CDR2 FYNNEI come from the germline V gene. The CDR3 runs to 18 residues. Trimming at V came to 6 bases and at J to 2 bases, leaving 10 bases not matched to a gene. The CDR3 region has the DNA TGTGCCAGCAGCGACTTGGGACAGGGGAGGACCTATAATTCACCCCTCCACTTT. As protein: CASSDLGQGRTYNSPLHF.

The gene calls are TRBV18 and TRBJ1-1; tentative D call: TRBD1 (5 bases). Trimming pared 5 bases from V and 1 base from J, leaving 14 bases between. This CDR3 comprises 15 residues. Germline lookup yields CDR1 KGHSH and CDR2 LQKENI. As DNA, the CDR3 is TGTGCCAGCTCAGGCTTGGGGGGTCGGAACACTGAAGCTTTCTTT. Its protein product is CASSGLGGRNTEAFF.

The chain recombines TRBV28 with TRBJ2-7, with TRBD2 as a possible D gene (6 bases). This CDR3 region has 15 residues. The germline V and J ends were trimmed by 6 bases and 2 bases, with 17 bases remaining between them. Germline assignment: CDR1 MDHEN and CDR2 SYDVKM. The CDR3 reads CASSVTRDAAYEQYF. The CDR3 nucleotides read TGTGCCAGCAGCGTCACGCGGGACGCAGCCTACGAGCAGTACTTC.

V is TRBV7-6 and J is TRBJ2-3; the match to TRBD2 covers 11 bases. Trimming removed 4 bases from V and 7 bases from J; junction bases left unmatched: 7. CDR1 is SGHVS and CDR2 is FNYEAQ in the germline V gene. This CDR3 is built from 15 residues. CDR3 region: CASSSGTSGSYTQYF. As DNA, the CDR3 is TGTGCCAGCAGCTCCGGGACTAGCGGTTCTTATACGCAGTATTTT.

The J gene is TRBJ1-4, the V gene TRBV19; possibly TRBD1 for D (6 bases). The CDR3 length is 16 residues. Germline V gene lookup returns CDR1 LNHDA and CDR2 SQIVND (reference sequence). Trimming cost V 4 bases and J 8 bases, with 20 bases left between them. CDR3: CASSTSQGLEKEKLFF. The DNA of the CDR3 is TGTGCCAGTAGTACATCCCAGGGGCTGGAGAAAGAAAAACTGTTTTTT.